Below are 29 T cell receptor beta chains sequenced from a single sample in a study of response to subunit inactivated influenza vaccine. TCRdb reanalysed the RT-PCR reads using MiXCR and keeps one entry per CDR3 protein. This repertoire shows about 170,000 distinct CDR3 sequences, approximately 12% found once; its top ten account for approximately 30%. The data also belong to a second study, concerning T cells expressing NK-cell markers. From that study: Beta-chain TCR cDNA was generated via 5'RACE template switching with UMIs.

The sequencing here drew on CD8+ T cells sorted from PBMCs, taken about 13 days after vaccination. The source of these receptors is a man in his forties or fifties who received an inactivated influenza vaccine.

V gene TRBV5-1 combines with J gene TRBJ2-7; TRBD2 matches 8 bases. The CDR3 totals 17 residues. CDR1 is SGHRS and CDR2 is YFSETQ in the germline V gene. Losses at the gene ends were 0 bases for V and 0 bases for J; bases not matched to a gene: 8. The chain's CDR3 is CASSLDYTSGLSYEQYF. The CDR3 coding sequence is TGCGCCAGCAGCTTGGACTATACTAGCGGACTCTCCTACGAGCAGTACTTC.

This clonotype was seen a few times. The chain has TRBV9 and TRBJ2-7, with TRBD2 matching 12 bases. CDR1 is SGDLS and CDR2 is YYNGEE in the germline V gene. V trimming: 4 bases; J trimming: 0 bases; junction bases outside the gene matches: 5. The CDR3 has 16 amino acids. This CDR3 reads CASSTGGLAGSYEQYF. Here the CDR3 DNA reads TGTGCCAGCAGCACCGGGGGACTAGCGGGCTCCTACGAGCAGTACTTC. The full variable domain, rest sourced from reference TRBV9 and TRBJ2-7, is DSGVTQTPKHLITATGQRVTLRCSPRSGDLSVYWYQQSLDQGLQFLIQYYNGEERAKGNILERFSAQQFPDLHSELNLSSLELGDSALYFCASSTGGLAGSYEQYFGPGTRLTVT.

A few counts support this clonotype. This sequence joins TRBV7-9 and TRBJ1-2, with 7 bases matching TRBD1. Germline loops: CDR1 SEHNR, CDR2 FQNEAQ (reference sequence). V lost 2 bases and J lost 5; bases outside the gene matches: 8. The CDR3 is 15 residues long. The CDR3 DNA sequence: TGTGCCAGCAGCTTAAGTCCCGGACAGGAATATGGCTACACCTTC. Protein sequence: CASSLSPGQEYGYTF. The entire variable domain, with the rest obtained from reference TRBV7-9 and TRBJ1-2, is as follows: DTGVSQNPRHKITKRGQNVTFRCDPISEHNRLYWYRQTLGQGPEFLTYFQNEAQLEKSRLLSDRFSAERPKGSFSTLEIQRTEQGDSAMYLCASSLSPGQEYGYTFGSGTRLTVV.

The chain combines TRBV11-3 with TRBJ2-5, with D tentatively TRBD2 (5 bases). V was trimmed by 4 bases and J by 5 bases, leaving 14 bases between them. This CDR3 is built from 14 residues. Germline values: CDR1 SGHNT, CDR2 YENEEA. The DNA for the CDR3 is TGTGCCAGCAGCTCGAGAGGGATAGGGGAGACCCAGTACTTC. Residues: CASSSRGIGETQYF.

This chain connects TRBV7-9 to TRBJ1-2, with D unclear. CDR3 size: 14 residues. Germline-derived CDR1 and CDR2 are SEHNR and FQNEAQ (reference sequence). Trimming stripped 5 bases from V and 0 bases from J, with 10 bases between. The CDR3 DNA reads as TGTGCCAGCAGCCCGTTTGCATCTAACTATGGCTACACCTTC. Residues: CASSPFASNYGYTF.

CDR3 region: CASSGGTNYGYTF. The CDR3 DNA follows: TGTGCCAGCAGTGGGGGTACTAACTATGGCTACACCTTC. The chain links TRBV7-9 to TRBJ1-2; D might be TRBD1 (5 bases). The germline CDR1 and CDR2 sequences are SEHNR and FQNEAQ (reference sequence). V dropped 6 bases and J dropped 0 bases, with 8 bases sitting between them. This CDR3 is 13 amino acids long.

The chain carries TRBV6-5 and TRBJ2-7; D is ambiguous. The germline gives CDR1 MNHEY, CDR2 SVGAGI. This CDR3 region has 14 residues. Trimming took 0 bases from V and 3 from J, leaving 9 bases between them. CDR3 protein: CASSYSIFGYEQYF. The CDR3 region has the DNA TGTGCCAGCAGTTACTCGATTTTTGGCTACGAGCAGTACTTC.

V is TRBV4-1 and J is TRBJ2-7; D not resolved. The CDR3 is made up of 14 amino acids. Per the germline V gene, CDR1 is MGHRA and CDR2 is YSYEKL. Trimming shortened V by 2 bases and J by 0 bases, and 8 bases separated the two germline ends. The CDR3 loop reads CASSQRIRSYEQYF. CDR3 coding DNA: TGCGCCAGCAGCCAACGGATCCGCTCCTACGAGCAGTACTTC.

To note about this clonotype: Germline and junction disagree at one end, which may indicate a read error. The chain recombines TRBV24-1 with TRBJ2-3; 8 bases are a match to TRBD1. Germline lookup yields CDR1 KGHDR and CDR2 SFDVKD. The CDR3 spans 18 residues. CDR3 nucleotide sequence: TGTGCCACCAGTGGTTTGGGTGGGACAGGACAAGACCAAGATACGCAGTATTTT. Translation: CATSGLGGTGQDQDTQYF.

This clonotype occurred a few times. V and J are TRBV6-2 or TRBV6-3 and TRBJ2-7; D unresolved. Trimming removed 6 bases from V and 2 bases from J, with 11 bases in between. The CDR3 has 13 residues. Germline CDR1 and CDR2: MNHEY and SVGEGT. The CDR3 spells CASSLRLTYEQYF. Written as DNA, the CDR3 is TGTGCCAGCAGCCTTCGATTAACCTACGAGCAGTACTTC.

This clonotype was counted many times. The rearrangement uses TRBV7-2 and TRBJ2-7; no clear D. V dropped 2 bases and J dropped 2 bases, with 7 bases sitting between them. Per the germline V gene, CDR1 is SGHTA and CDR2 is FQGNSA. The CDR3 contains 13 residues. The chain's CDR3 is CASSLFPAYEQYF. The CDR3 DNA is TGTGCCAGCAGCTTATTCCCCGCCTACGAGCAGTACTTC.

This clonotype was picked up many times. This chain links TRBV4-2 with TRBJ2-1, with unresolved D. Trimming took 2 bases from V and 3 from J, leaving 8 bases between them. The CDR3 length is 14 residues. The germline V gene has CDR1 LGHNA and CDR2 YNFKEQ. CDR3 region: CASSQFDGYNEQFF. DNA of the CDR3: TGTGCCAGCAGCCAATTTGACGGCTACAATGAGCAGTTCTTC.

In this sample, this clonotype turned up many times. The CDR3, as DNA: TGCGCCAGCAGCCAAGATTCGAGTTCCAGGGACATTCAGTACTTC. Translation gives CASSQDSSSRDIQYF. This rearrangement joins TRBV4-3 to TRBJ2-4; a weak D match, TRBD1 (5 bases). CDR3 size: 15 residues. Deletions cut 0 bases from V and 8 bases from J, with 14 bases between. Germline V gene lookup returns CDR1 LGHNA and CDR2 YSLEER.

A note on this clonotype: A much more abundant neighbour one base away suggests this may be a read error. The chain employs TRBV29-1 and TRBJ2-2, with a weak D call TRBD2 (5 bases). The CDR3 runs 13 residues. The V gene's germline CDR1 is SQVTM and CDR2 ANQGSEA. CDR3 nucleotide sequence: TGCAGCGTTGAAATGGCGAACACCGGGGAGCTGGTTTTT. This translates into CSVEMANTGELVF.

This clonotype appeared many times. The J gene is TRBJ1-3, the V gene TRBV12-3 or TRBV12-4, with D unclear. V lost 3 bases, J lost 0 bases, and 12 bases lay in between. There are 16 residues in the CDR3. CDR3 bases: TGTGCCAGCAGTTTGTCTGGCATGAGCTCTGGAAACACCATATATTTT. Translating gives CASSLSGMSSGNTIYF.

A few counts support this clonotype. This rearrangement joins TRBV6-5 to TRBJ1-2, with TRBD1 identical over 8 bases. With 2 bases clipped from V and 7 bases from J, the junction kept 6 bases outside the gene matches. From germline, CDR1 is MNHEY and CDR2 SVGAGI. The CDR3 consists of 14 residues. CDR3 DNA: TGTGCCAGCAGTTACGAGGACAGGGTTCCTGGCTACACCTTC. Its protein is CASSYEDRVPGYTF.

This clonotype is medium-sized in the sample. This rearrangement joins TRBV7-9 to TRBJ2-2, with 7 bases aligning to TRBD1. CDR1 SEHNR and CDR2 FQNEAQ come from the germline V gene (reference sequence). The trim removed 11 bases at V and 4 bases at J, leaving 25 bases unmatched. CDR3 length: 19 amino acids. As DNA, the CDR3 is TGTGCCGTTGAAAGGTTCGACAGGGCCGATGATTGGGCCACCGGGGAGCTGTTTTTT. It yields the protein CAVERFDRADDWATGELFF.

The V and J genes are TRBV7-9 and TRBJ2-7; D perhaps matches TRBD2 (5 bases). Germline lookup yields CDR1 SEHNR and CDR2 FQNEAQ (reference sequence). The CDR3 spans 15 residues. V shed 6 bases and J shed 1 base, with 16 bases lying between them. In DNA, the CDR3 is TGTGCCAGCAGTAATATGGGGAGTTCATCCTACGAGCAGTACTTC. Amino acid sequence: CASSNMGSSSYEQYF.

The chain uses TRBV4-1 and TRBJ2-7, with 7 bases fitting TRBD1. Germline CDR1 and CDR2: MGHRA and YSYEKL. After removal of 4 bases from V and 3 bases from J, the junction contained 9 bases not matched to a gene. The CDR3 loop spans 15 amino acids. The chain's CDR3 is CASSPDPTGVYEQYF. As DNA, the CDR3 is TGCGCCAGCAGCCCCGATCCTACAGGGGTCTACGAGCAGTACTTC.

There are a few counts of this clonotype. In nucleotides, the CDR3 is TGTGCCTGGAGTGTTTTCGGCACAGATACGCAGTATTTT. It yields the protein CAWSVFGTDTQYF. This chain links TRBV30 with TRBJ2-3; no clear D gene. The germline CDR1 and CDR2 sequences are GTSNPN and SVGIG (reference sequence). Trimming took 0 bases from V and 1 from J, leaving 5 bases between them. There are 13 residues in the CDR3.

There are many counts of this clonotype. This sequence joins TRBV3-1 and TRBJ2-1; D is unclear. With 0 bases removed from V and 11 bases from J, the gap between germline ends came to 11 bases. This CDR3 region has 13 residues. CDR1 LGHDT and CDR2 YNNKEL come from the germline V gene (reference sequence). The CDR3 coding sequence is TGTGCCAGCAGCCAAGAAACGGTGGTGAAGCAGTTCTTC. Residues: CASSQETVVKQFF.

This clonotype was seen a few times. J is TRBJ1-1 and V is TRBV18; D remains ambiguous. The CDR3 length is 15 residues. The V gene lost 2 bases and the J gene lost 0 bases, with 10 bases spanning the gap. Per the germline V gene, CDR1 is KGHSH and CDR2 is LQKENI. The CDR3 DNA sequence: TGTGCCAGCTCACCAACTCCACTCATGAACACTGAAGCTTTCTTT. Its protein product is CASSPTPLMNTEAFF.

This clonotype occurred many times. Here the CDR3 DNA reads TGTGCCAGCAAATCCAACACTGAAGCTTTCTTT. Protein product: CASKSNTEAFF. The chain links TRBV7-9 to TRBJ1-1; D is unclear. Germline-derived CDR1 and CDR2 are SEHNR and FQNEAQ (reference sequence). The length of the CDR3 is 11 residues. Trimming removed 7 bases at V and 2 bases at J, with 5 bases between. Complete variable domain (other parts from reference TRBV7-9 and TRBJ1-1): DTGVSQNPRHKITKRGQNVTFRCDPISEHNRLYWYRQTLGQGPEFLTYFQNEAQLEKSRLLSDRFSAERPKGSFSTLEIQRTEQGDSAMYLCASKSNTEAFFGQGTRLTVV.

This clonotype showed up just a few times. CDR3 in amino acids: CAISGTSGRYTGELFF. The CDR3 nucleotides are TGTGCCATCAGTGGGACTAGCGGGAGGTACACCGGGGAGCTGTTTTTT. V gene TRBV10-3 combines with J gene TRBJ2-2, with 14 bases lining up with TRBD2. J lost 3 bases, V lost 4 bases, and 1 base had no gene match. The germline CDR1 and CDR2 sequences are ENHRY and SYGVKD. The CDR3 is 16 residues long.

The V and J genes are TRBV27 and TRBJ1-1, with a possible D match to TRBD1 (6 bases). The ends were cut back, 8 bases at V and 1 base at J, with 17 bases in the middle. The CDR3 length is 15 residues. Germline lookup yields CDR1 MNHEY and CDR2 SMNVEV (reference sequence). For the CDR3, the DNA is TGTGCCAGCGTAAAACAGGGAGCCCCGAACACTGAAGCTTTCTTT. Protein product: CASVKQGAPNTEAFF.

This clonotype was recorded a few times. The genes are TRBV4-3 and TRBJ2-1; 7 nucleotides line up with TRBD2. V shed 1 base, J shed 13 bases, and the junction held 13 bases outside the gene matches. The CDR3 extends over 15 amino acids. Per the germline V gene, CDR1 is LGHNA and CDR2 is YSLEER. Here the CDR3 reads CASSQGGGAGAAQFF. CDR3 sequence (DNA): TGCGCCAGCAGCCAAGGAGGCGGCGCGGGAGCGGCCCAGTTCTTC.

This chain joins TRBV5-5 and TRBJ2-4; unclear D gene. With 1 base removed from V and 12 bases from J, the gap between germline ends came to 11 bases. Germline CDR1 and CDR2: SGHKS and YYEKEE (reference sequence). The CDR3 runs 12 residues. The CDR3 spells CASSLPPGDQYF. CDR3 bases: TGTGCCAGCAGCTTGCCCCCTGGCGATCAGTACTTC.

The table lists this clonotype with a few counts. This chain joins TRBV6-2 or TRBV6-3 and TRBJ2-1; D is uncertain. CDR3 length: 14 residues. Germline lookup yields CDR1 MNHEY and CDR2 SVGEGT. V lost 6 bases to trimming and J lost 7 bases, with 16 bases between them. The CDR3 DNA follows: TGTGCCAGCAGCCAAACCGGGCCCTTGAATGAGCAGTTCTTC. Translated, it gives CASSQTGPLNEQFF.

The sample holds a few counts of this clonotype. The chain couples TRBV2 to TRBJ2-7; weak D call: TRBD1 (6 bases). With 7 bases removed from V and 4 bases from J, the gap between germline ends came to 14 bases. CDR3 length: 13 amino acids. Germline V lookup: CDR1 SNHLY, CDR2 FYNNEI. CDR3 residues: CASKVQGLYEQYF. The CDR3 DNA is TGTGCCAGCAAGGTCCAGGGGTTATACGAGCAGTACTTC.